This T cell receptor beta chain was sequenced for a study of T cells in Graves' hyperthyroidism and ophthalmopathy. Study background: Initial diagnosis, before any treatment, was when peripheral blood was collected. Study-wide results and limits: Model-based prediction identified ophthalmopathy a median about 6 months prior to its onset. Researchers report that a 13 V-J model separated ophthalmopathy from stable hyperthyroidism.

As for this clonotype: No antigen is known for it.

RNA transcripts were the template for amplifying TCR beta CDR3 regions. First-round RT-PCR targeting the TCR CDR3 was performed with the HTBI primer set. TCRdb used MiXCR to reprocess the multiplex PCR reads, holding one entry per CDR3 protein. The table shows hundreds of thousands of distinct CDR3 sequences, with 20% occurring only once. Trimming at V came to 0 bases and at J to 2 bases, leaving 5 bases not matched to a gene. The CDR3 has 15 residues. CDR1 and CDR2 from the germline V gene are GTSNPN and SVGIG (reference sequence). Diagnosing involved the use of clinical symptoms, serum thyroxine and TRAb, thyroid ultrasound and orbital computed tomography.

The chain is built from TRBV30 and TRBJ2-3, with 7 bases identical to TRBD2. Sequenced sample: blood. The TCR was taken from a man between 40 and 49 years old with Graves' ophthalmopathy. DNA for the CDR3: TGTGCCTGGAGTGTTGGGGGACTAAACACAGATACGCAGTATTTT. It translates to CAWSVGGLNTDTQYF. Using reference TRBV30 and TRBJ2-3 for the parts outside the CDR3, the full variable domain is SQTIHQWPATLVQPVGSPLSLECTVEGTSNPNLYWYRQAAGRGLQLLFYSVGIGQISSEVPQNLSASRPQDRQFILSSKKLLLSDSGFYLCAWSVGGLNTDTQYFGPGTRLTVL.